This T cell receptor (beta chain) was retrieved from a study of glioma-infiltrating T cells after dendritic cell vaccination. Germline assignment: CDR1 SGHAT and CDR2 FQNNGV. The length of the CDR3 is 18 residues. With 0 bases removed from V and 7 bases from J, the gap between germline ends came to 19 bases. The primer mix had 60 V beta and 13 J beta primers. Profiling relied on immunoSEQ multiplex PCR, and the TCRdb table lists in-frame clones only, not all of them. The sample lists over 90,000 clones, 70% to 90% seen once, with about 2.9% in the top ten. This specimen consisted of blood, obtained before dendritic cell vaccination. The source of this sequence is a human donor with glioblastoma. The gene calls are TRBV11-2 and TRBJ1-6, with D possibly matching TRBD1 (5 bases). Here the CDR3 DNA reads TGTGCCAGCAGCTTAGAGGCAGGGCAAGCCGGCATCAATTCACCCCTCCACTTT. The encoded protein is CASSLEAGQAGINSPLHF.